These T cell receptor beta chains were read from a single sample in a study of T cells after yellow fever vaccination. From the 5' RACE reads, TCRdb called clonotypes with MiXCR, one entry per CDR3 protein. The sample has 13,000 or so distinct CDR3 sequences, 4.9% seen once. The starting material was PBMCs, either bulk or a sorted T-cell subset (CD4+, CD8+, memory, or dextramer-sorted; not recorded which), obtained 45 days after the yellow fever booster vaccination. The source is a young man who received the YFV17D yellow fever vaccine. CDR3s include the opening cysteine and the closing phenylalanine or tryptophan.

>TRBJ2-3|TRBV11-2
CASSSLTSGSTDTQYF
>TRBJ2-2|TRBV29-1
CSGQLAGGNTGELFF
>TRBJ2-4|TRBV7-8
CASSLPGTGNIQYF
>TRBJ2-1|TRBV18
CASSPPGRSNNEQFF
>TRBJ2-7|TRBV20-1
CSARGGYEQYF
>TRBJ1-1|TRBV4-3
CASSLHTDTEAFF
>TRBJ2-3|TRBV7-9
CASSSTLAGAADTQYF
>TRBJ2-7|TRBV6-5
CASSYSYGGSYEQYF
>TRBJ1-1|TRBV19
CASSISGTRNTEAFF
>TRBJ1-1|TRBV7-9
CASSLSFMNTEAFF
>TRBJ2-1|TRBV11-2
CASSVLQGRSYNEQFF
>TRBJ1-5|TRBV29-1
CSVGAQGEGPQHF
>TRBJ1-5|TRBV19
CASSEYRTVNQPQHF
>TRBJ1-5|TRBV7-8
CASSLVDSNQPQHF
>TRBJ2-5|TRBV20-1
CSARGVTETQYF
>TRBJ1-5|TRBV5-3
CARSPYNVGRGNQPQHF
>TRBJ2-3|TRBV11-2
CASSLVVLSSSDTQYF
>TRBJ2-1|TRBV7-6
CASSLALAGISYNEQFF
>TRBJ2-5|TRBV4-3
CASSPKMTRAETQYF
>TRBJ1-2|TRBV2
CASLQGGYTF
>TRBJ2-1|TRBV7-8
CASSLEGWRGEDEQFF
>TRBJ2-7|TRBV4-3
CASSQGDRGREQYF
>TRBJ1-2|TRBV6-5
CASSPDTLMANYGYTF
>TRBJ2-1|TRBV29-1
CSVQWFGNEQFF
>TRBJ2-7|TRBV25-1
CASSEYIGGPYEQYF
>TRBJ2-3|TRBV20-1
CSAQAGRVTDTQYF
>TRBJ2-7|TRBV7-3
CASSFTGTGPYEQYF
>TRBJ2-5|TRBV5-1
CASSLWASGFQETQYF
>TRBJ1-3|TRBV7-9
CASNQGGGPGNTIYF
>TRBJ2-5|TRBV12-2
CASRLDRGQETQYF
>TRBJ2-1|TRBV27
CASSYTRTGKDEQFF
>TRBJ1-5|TRBV7-9
CASSLDTEYSNQPQHF
>TRBJ1-4|TRBV28
CASSFDPRGEKLFF
>TRBJ2-5|TRBV20-1
CSATHLLAGLVGSAETQYF
>TRBJ2-2|TRBV5-1
CASSQGGTGELFF
>TRBJ2-7|TRBV5-1
CASSLGERIIAYEQYF
>TRBJ2-1|TRBV25-1
CASSEPRRTGGSYNEQFF
>TRBJ2-3|TRBV20-1
CSARPREGSTDTQYF
>TRBJ2-1|TRBV20-1
CSAHPGTGDNEQFF
>TRBJ2-7|TRBV6-1
CASSLRDRWNEQYF
>TRBJ2-1|TRBV5-1
CASSLEGSFTIWFF
>TRBJ2-4|TRBV20-1
CSASPTGSWAKNIQYF
>TRBJ2-5|TRBV6-5
CASSYSRTSKQETQYF
>TRBJ2-3|TRBV20-1
CSARRGSGPDGDTQYF
>TRBJ2-3|TRBV27
CASSFGDTQYF
>TRBJ2-7|TRBV7-6
CASTRGVAGSYEQYF
>TRBJ2-5|TRBV7-9
CASSLDRIAGETQYF
>TRBJ1-5|TRBV10-3
CAISESGQGVQPQHF
>TRBJ2-7|TRBV7-9
CASRGPRGYEQYF
>TRBJ2-7|TRBV29-1
CSVRGFGISYEQYF
>TRBJ2-2|TRBV19
CASSRRRDYPNTGELFF
>TRBJ2-1|TRBV6-5
CASSYGGTVSYNEQFF
>TRBJ2-7|TRBV12-3/TRBV12-4
CASSVRGEQYF
>TRBJ1-1|TRBV5-1
CASRWVGVNEAFF